The 21 T cell receptor beta chains given below trace back to one sample, sequenced in a study of T cell responses to AZD1222 COVID-19 vaccine. Libraries were prepared by immunoSEQ multiplex PCR; TCRdb keeps only in-frame clonotypes and omits some of them. Of about 89,000 clones in the sample, around 89% were seen once. Sequencing was performed on peripheral blood, taken 28 days after the second AZD1222 dose. The receptor source for this set is an adult who received the AZD1222 COVID-19 vaccine.

The chain uses TRBV3-1 (or the pseudogene TRBV3-2) and TRBJ1-1; possibly TRBD1 for D (5 bases). Germline V gene lookup returns CDR1 LGHDT and CDR2 YNNKEL (reference sequence). The V gene lost 3 bases and the J gene lost 1 base, with 6 bases spanning the gap. The CDR3 length is 13 residues. The CDR3 loop reads CASSQGRNTEAFF. CDR3 coding DNA: TGTGCCAGCAGCCAGGGGCGGAACACTGAAGCTTTCTTT.

This rearrangement joins TRBV5-4 to TRBJ2-7; possibly TRBD1 or TRBD2 for D (6 bases each). CDR1 and CDR2 (germline): SGHNT, YYREEE (reference sequence). The CDR3 runs 13 residues. V was clipped by 0 bases and J by 12 bases, with 16 bases between them. CDR3 DNA sequence: TGTGCCAGCAGCTTGGAGGGGCGGGGACAACTGTACTTC. Translating it yields CASSLEGRGQLYF.

V gene TRBV7-2 combines with J gene TRBJ1-2, with D unclear. Trimming removed 1 base at V and 6 bases at J, with 9 bases between. CDR1 is SGHTA and CDR2 is FQGNSA in the germline V gene. CDR3 size: 13 residues. CDR3 sequence: CASSLGQFDGYTF. The CDR3 DNA is TGTGCCAGCAGCTTAGGACAATTCGATGGCTACACCTTC.

The gene calls are TRBV5-1 and TRBJ1-2; D not certain. Germline lookup yields CDR1 SGHRS and CDR2 YFSETQ. The CDR3 covers 17 residues. The V gene lost 0 bases and the J gene lost 2 bases, with 17 bases spanning the gap. The CDR3 loop is CASSLGSPPGENYGYTF. The CDR3 DNA sequence: TGCGCCAGCAGCTTGGGGAGCCCGCCCGGGGAAAACTATGGCTACACCTTC.

This rearrangement joins TRBV5-8 to TRBJ2-2, with D perhaps matching TRBD1 (6 bases). The ends were cut back, 4 bases at V and 7 bases at J, with 20 bases in the middle. CDR1 SGHTS and CDR2 YDEGEE come from the germline V gene. CDR3 length equals 16 residues. This chain's CDR3 is CASSTYREETDGELFF. The CDR3, as DNA: TGTGCCAGCAGCACCTACAGGGAAGAAACGGACGGGGAGCTGTTTTTT.

This clone showed up just once. This chain connects TRBV28 to TRBJ1-3; 8 nucleotides align to TRBD1. This CDR3 has 14 amino acids. V gave up 6 bases and J gave up 5 bases; unmatched junction bases: 6. Looked up from germline, CDR1 is MDHEN and CDR2 is SYDVKM. DNA for the CDR3: TGTGCCAGCAGCTCAGGGGGCGGACGAAACACCATATATTTT. It encodes CASSSGGGRNTIYF. The whole variable domain, filled in from reference TRBV28 and TRBJ1-3, reads DVKVTQSSRYLVKRTGEKVFLECVQDMDHENMFWYRQDPGLGLRLIYFSYDVKMKEKGDIPEGYSVSREKKERFSLILESASTNQTSMYLCASSSGGGRNTIYFGEGSWLTVV.

In its sample, this clone was seen once. The chain recombines TRBV18 with TRBJ1-1; D is possibly TRBD1 (5 bases). Between the trimmed V and J ends, which lost 6 bases and 0 bases, there was a span of 14 bases. The V gene's germline CDR1 is KGHSH and CDR2 LQKENI. The CDR3 loop spans 15 amino acids. In DNA form, the CDR3 reads TGTGCCAGCTCGCCGGACCAGGGAGTGAACACTGAAGCTTTCTTT. This codes for CASSPDQGVNTEAFF. Complete variable domain (other parts from reference TRBV18 and TRBJ1-1): NAGVMQNPRHLVRRRGQEARLRCSPMKGHSHVYWYRQLPEEGLKFMVYLQKENIIDESGMPKERFSAEFPKEGPSILRIQQVVRGDSAAYFCASSPDQGVNTEAFFGQGTRLTVV.

The chain couples TRBV2 to TRBJ2-1; either TRBD1 or TRBD2 may supply D (5 bases each). This CDR3 spans 14 amino acids. Trimming stripped 7 bases from V and 9 bases from J, with 19 bases between. CDR1 and CDR2 from the germline V gene are SNHLY and FYNNEI. The CDR3, as DNA: TGTGCCAGCAATTCCGGGGACCTGCTTGGTGAGCAGTTCTTC. Residues: CASNSGDLLGEQFF.

This chain connects TRBV5-4 to TRBJ2-5; tentative D call: TRBD1 (6 bases). Germline V CDR1 and CDR2: SGHNT, YYREEE (reference sequence). The CDR3 is 13 residues long. Trimming cost V 5 bases and J 4 bases, with 12 bases left between them. DNA of the CDR3: TGTGCCAGCAGTCAAGGGGGTGGAGAGACCCAGTACTTC. It yields the protein CASSQGGGETQYF.

The genes are TRBV29-1 and TRBJ2-3, with TRBD2 matching 9 bases. The ends lost 0 bases at V and 3 bases at J; junction bases unmatched: 7. CDR1 SQVTM and CDR2 ANQGSEA come from the germline V gene. The CDR3 runs to 16 residues. As DNA, the CDR3 is TGCAGCGTTGAAGATCGCTCTAGCGGGGCAACAGATACGCAGTATTTT. It yields the protein CSVEDRSSGATDTQYF.

This chain connects TRBV6-2 or TRBV6-3 to TRBJ2-7; possible D gene TRBD1, 6 bases. This CDR3 comprises 15 residues. In germline, CDR1 is MNHEY, CDR2 SVGEGT. The ends were cut back, 6 bases at V and 2 bases at J, with 17 bases in the middle. The CDR3 coding sequence is TGTGCCAGCAGCCCCGGATCCGAGGGGGCCTACGAGCAGTACTTC. Translation gives CASSPGSEGAYEQYF.

This rearrangement joins TRBV3-1 (or the pseudogene TRBV3-2) to TRBJ2-5; 7 bases agree with TRBD1. The ends lost 1 base at V and 1 base at J; junction bases unmatched: 3. The germline V gene has CDR1 LGHDT and CDR2 YNNKEL (reference sequence). This CDR3 is 15 amino acids long. The CDR3: CASSQGTGIQETQYF. The CDR3 bases are TGTGCCAGCAGCCAAGGGACAGGTATCCAAGAGACCCAGTACTTC.

This rearrangement joins TRBV12-5 to TRBJ1-2; D unresolved. The length of the CDR3 is 12 residues. Germline V gene sequence: CDR1 LGHNT, CDR2 FRNRAP. V was trimmed by 2 bases and J by 5 bases, leaving 6 bases between them. The chain's CDR3 is CASGLMTYGYTF. CDR3 DNA sequence: TGTGCTAGTGGTTTGATGACTTATGGCTACACCTTC.

The rearrangement uses TRBV7-2 and TRBJ2-7; D is unresolved. Trimming pared 0 bases from V and 0 bases from J, leaving 12 bases between. The CDR3 has 16 residues. The germline V gene has CDR1 SGHTA and CDR2 FQGNSA. DNA for the CDR3: TGTGCCAGCAGCTTAGCGGTGGGGTGGGGCTCCTACGAGCAGTACTTC. Encoded protein: CASSLAVGWGSYEQYF.

V usage is TRBV2 and J usage is TRBJ1-5; D is undetermined. The CDR3 runs 15 residues. Germline CDR1 reads SNHLY; CDR2 reads FYNNEI. Trimming took off 3 bases at V and 7 bases at J, with 16 bases between the two ends. The CDR3: CASSDSQKIGQPQHF. CDR3 nucleotide sequence: TGTGCCAGCAGTGATTCCCAAAAGATTGGACAGCCCCAGCATTTT.

The chain has TRBV5-1 and TRBJ2-3, with 8 bases lining up with TRBD2. The ends lost 4 bases at V and 3 bases at J; junction bases unmatched: 7. CDR1 is SGHRS, CDR2 YFSETQ, per germline. This CDR3 region has 15 residues. Here the CDR3 DNA reads TGCGCCAGCAGCCCGGGGGGGAGGTTGACAGATACGCAGTATTTT. Amino acid sequence: CASSPGGRLTDTQYF.

The chain is built from TRBV5-4 and TRBJ1-1; D remains ambiguous. CDR1 and CDR2 (germline): SGHNT, YYREEE (reference sequence). The CDR3 is made up of 16 amino acids. Trimming took off 0 bases at V and 5 bases at J, with 17 bases between the two ends. In DNA form, the CDR3 reads TGTGCCAGCAGCTTGGAAATTGGTGGGGTGGTGACTGAAGCTTTCTTT. It specifies CASSLEIGGVVTEAFF.

V and J are TRBV7-8 and TRBJ1-1; 7 bases align to TRBD1. The CDR3 is 15 amino acids. Germline-derived CDR1 and CDR2 are SGHVS and FQNEAQ. With 4 bases clipped from V and 0 bases from J, the junction kept 5 bases outside the gene matches. The CDR3 sequence: CASSYRGTVNTEAFF. The CDR3 DNA reads as TGTGCCAGCAGCTACCGAGGGACAGTGAACACTGAAGCTTTCTTT.

This sequence joins TRBV28 and TRBJ1-4; no firm D call. CDR3 size: 12 residues. CDR1 is MDHEN, CDR2 SYDVKM, per germline. V lost 4 bases to trimming and J lost 8 bases, with 8 bases between them. Here the CDR3 reads CASSSIEEKLFF. In DNA, the CDR3 is TGTGCCAGCAGTTCCATCGAGGAAAAACTGTTTTTT.

This chain uses TRBV30 with TRBJ2-2, with a possible D match to TRBD1 (6 bases). Germline loops: CDR1 GTSNPN, CDR2 SVGIG (reference sequence). This CDR3 has 13 amino acids. The ends were cut back, 0 bases at V and 6 bases at J, with 8 bases in the middle. The CDR3 reads CAWSVGGSGELFF. The CDR3 nucleotides read TGTGCCTGGAGTGTAGGGGGTTCCGGGGAGCTGTTTTTT.

The CDR3 spells CASSFSGGEGDEQFF. As DNA, the CDR3 is TGTGCCAGCAGCTTTTCGGGGGGCGAAGGGGATGAGCAGTTCTTC. This chain connects TRBV7-9 to TRBJ2-1; maybe TRBD2 (7 bases). There are 15 residues in the CDR3. Trimming took 3 bases from V and 8 from J, leaving 17 bases between them. Germline V gene sequence: CDR1 SEHNR, CDR2 FQNEAQ (reference sequence).